These 6 T cell receptor beta chains were all obtained from the same sample, sequenced in a study of beta chain features in type 1 diabetes. Expressed TCRB transcripts were sequenced because the entire RNA isolate underwent reverse transcription. Sequenced by immunoSEQ multiplex PCR; TCRdb stores in-frame clones only, minus some. The table has over 300,000 clones, 9.3% seen once. Findings of the study overall: Shorter TCRB CDR3s, moderately but significantly so, were found in Type 1 diabetes patients in all four CD4+ subsets.

These receptors lack a known antigen. Sequenced sample: central memory CD4+ T cells from blood. The receptors originated from a man between 25 and 39 years old with type 1 diabetes.

Here the CDR3 reads CASSAGEGNQPQHF. As DNA, the CDR3 is TGTGCCAGCAGTGCCGGGGAAGGGAATCAGCCCCAGCATTTT. The V call is TRBV2, the J call TRBJ1-5, with D uncertain. Trimming cost V 4 bases and J 4 bases, with 11 bases left between them. CDR1 is SNHLY and CDR2 is FYNNEI in the germline V gene. CDR3 length: 14 amino acids.

The chain is built from TRBV9 and TRBJ2-6; D uncertain. Germline V gene lookup returns CDR1 SGDLS and CDR2 YYNGEE. The CDR3 is 16 amino acids. V gave up 0 bases and J gave up 0 bases, with 7 bases separating them. In nucleotides, the CDR3 is TGTGCCAGCAGCGTAGCTCCCAACTCTGGGGCCAACGTCCTGACTTTC. Protein product: CASSVAPNSGANVLTF.

The V gene is TRBV2, the J gene TRBJ1-4; D not resolved. The CDR3 loop spans 13 amino acids. V shed 7 bases and J shed 4 bases, with 10 bases lying between them. CDR1 is SNHLY and CDR2 is FYNNEI in the germline V gene. The CDR3 loop reads CASKGFSNEKLFF. CDR3 nucleotides: TGTGCCAGCAAGGGCTTCAGTAATGAAAAACTGTTTTTT.

This clone turned up a few times. The rearrangement links TRBV5-1 to TRBJ2-5; TRBD2 matches 13 bases. The length of the CDR3 is 16 residues. Per the germline V gene, CDR1 is SGHRS and CDR2 is YFSETQ. J lost 5 bases, V lost 6 bases, and 10 bases had no gene match. The CDR3 coding sequence is TGCGCCAGCACCACCGGGACTAGCGGGGTTTGGGAGACCCAGTACTTC. This translates into CASTTGTSGVWETQYF.

This clone was found a few times. V gene TRBV30 combines with J gene TRBJ1-5; no clear D. Germline V gives CDR1 GTSNPN, CDR2 SVGIG (reference sequence). The CDR3 consists of 15 residues. Trimming took 1 base from V and 5 from J, leaving 15 bases between them. CDR3 sequence: CAWSEAGSVYQPQHF. CDR3 DNA sequence: TGTGCCTGGAGTGAAGCGGGGTCAGTGTATCAGCCCCAGCATTTT.

This clone has only a few counts. J is TRBJ2-7 and V is TRBV9; D call uncertain. Deletions cut 1 base from V and 0 bases from J, with 8 bases between. Germline lookup yields CDR1 SGDLS and CDR2 YYNGEE. The CDR3 runs to 14 residues. The CDR3 is CASSVTATSYEQYF. For the CDR3, the DNA is TGTGCCAGCAGCGTAACAGCTACCTCCTACGAGCAGTACTTC.